Listed below are T cell receptor beta chains from one sample, sequenced in a study of technical replicates of blood from a handful of donors. Clones were sequenced by immunoSEQ multiplex PCR, and TCRdb holds only the in-frame ones, with some missing. The sample has about 14,000 clones; more than 75% are singletons. Sequenced material: PBMCs. These receptor sequences come from a human donor in good health. CDR3s include the opening cysteine and the closing phenylalanine or tryptophan. The D gene is left open where the match is weak. A clone size is listed for some rows: how often the clone was seen (once, few, many), or a class if it is expanded.

J gene,clone size,D gene,V gene,CDR3 length,CDR3 protein,CDR3 DNA
TRBJ2-1,-,-,TRBV6-1,12,CASLFLEGLAFF,TGTGCCAGCTTGTTCCTGGAGGGTCTCGCGTTCTTC
TRBJ1-5,-,TRBD1,TRBV2,14,CASRQGASNQPQHF,TGTGCCAGCAGGCAGGGGGCTAGCAATCAGCCCCAGCATTTT
TRBJ2-7,-,-,TRBV19,15,CASSRTQGPPYEQYF,TGTGCCAGTAGTAGGACCCAGGGGCCTCCCTACGAGCAGTACTTC
TRBJ2-3,medium-sized,TRBD2,TRBV27,17,CASSPSGAGWIIDTQYF,TGTGCCAGCAGTCCCTCAGGAGCGGGATGGATCATAGATACGCAGTATTTT
TRBJ2-7,-,TRBD2,TRBV2,15,CASTTAGGGPYEQYF,TGTGCCAGCACCACAGCGGGGGGGGGACCATACGAGCAGTACTTC
TRBJ2-3,-,TRBD2,TRBV6-1,14,CASGLAGMVGTQYF,TGTGCCAGCGGCCTAGCGGGAATGGTTGGTACGCAGTATTTT
TRBJ2-7,-,-,TRBV2,14,CASSVQGGLYEQYF,TGTGCCAGCAGTGTTCAGGGGGGACTCTACGAGCAGTACTTC
TRBJ2-1,-,-,TRBV7-9,14,CASSLALTENEQFF,TGTGCCAGCAGCTTAGCGCTTACAGAGAATGAGCAGTTCTTC
TRBJ2-7,-,TRBD2,TRBV19,16,CASSDKGLAGLYEQYF,TGTGCCAGTAGCGACAAGGGACTAGCGGGCCTCTACGAGCAGTACTTC
TRBJ2-7,-,TRBD2,TRBV9,15,CASSVDASGYYEQYF,TGTGCCAGCAGCGTAGATGCTAGCGGGTACTACGAGCAGTACTTC
TRBJ2-1,-,TRBD2,TRBV27,14,CASRGRALYNEQFF,TGTGCCAGCCGCGGGAGGGCCCTCTACAATGAGCAGTTCTTC
TRBJ1-1,-,-,TRBV30,13,CAWSKGDLMKAFF,TGTGCCTGGAGTAAGGGGGACCTGATGAAAGCTTTCTTT
TRBJ1-1,-,-,TRBV18,14,CASSKGTLNTEAFF,TGTGCCAGCTCAAAGGGGACTTTGAACACTGAAGCTTTCTTT
TRBJ2-1,-,TRBD2,TRBV28,17,CASRTGTSLSSYNEQFF,TGTGCCAGCAGAACCGGGACTAGCTTGAGCTCCTACAATGAGCAGTTCTTC
TRBJ2-7,few,-,TRBV27,15,CASSLQGTISYEQYF,TGTGCCAGCAGTTTACAGGGGACCATCTCCTACGAGCAGTACTTC
TRBJ1-4,-,-,TRBV25-1,15,CASSDGVRGAEKLFF,TGTGCCAGCAGTGACGGGGTCAGGGGAGCTGAAAAACTGTTTTTT
TRBJ2-7,-,TRBD2,TRBV27,16,CASSLSGLARTYEQYF,TGTGCCAGCAGTTTATCGGGACTAGCGCGGACCTACGAGCAGTACTTC
TRBJ2-1,-,TRBD2,TRBV10-3,16,CAISGPGTSGTNEQFF,TGTGCCATCAGTGGCCCAGGGACTAGCGGTACCAATGAGCAGTTCTTC
TRBJ2-7,-,-,TRBV6-5,12,CASSYSQGEQYF,TGTGCCAGCAGTTACTCACAGGGCGAGCAGTACTTC